This T cell receptor (beta chain) comes out of a study of shared T cell receptors in the human thymus. Measured with immunoSEQ multiplex PCR; TCRdb has only the in-frame clones, and not every one. The data show about 730,000 clones, 80% to 90% seen once. Germline V gene sequence: CDR1 MRHNA, CDR2 SNTAGT. The CDR3 is 19 residues long. V lost 5 bases, J lost 2 bases, and 27 bases lay in between. Another study also made use of these data, one on human thymus T cells. That report notes: Having corrective surgery for congenital heart defects, healthy Finnish infants were the ones who donated. Thymic samples were excised during corrective heart operations.

The receptor was derived from a girl under two years old with a congenital heart defect. Source material: thymocytes. The gene calls are TRBV6-4 and TRBJ1-2; D is uncertain. The CDR3: CASSLLAGSPLSGNYGYTF. CDR3 coding DNA: TGTGCCAGCAGTCTCCTAGCGGGGTCCCCCTTGTCTGGGAACTATGGCTACACCTTC.